This T cell receptor (beta chain) derives from a study of blood T cell repertoires in COVID-19. Study-wide context: T cells, B-cell-depleted T cells, or PBMCs provided the cDNA or gDNA that served as material.

The V gene lost 8 bases and the J gene lost 2 bases, with 12 bases spanning the gap. CDR1 MRHNA and CDR2 SNTAGT come from the germline V gene. This CDR3 has 13 residues. The method was immunoSEQ multiplex PCR; TCRdb's version includes in-frame clones alone and lacks a portion of them. The data show a few hundred thousand clones, approximately 90% seen once. This sequence was found in a man between 18 and 29 years old who had recovered from COVID-19. The sequenced sample consisted of PBMCs or T cells enriched from blood (not recorded which). V and J are TRBV6-4 and TRBJ1-2; unclear D gene. In DNA form, the CDR3 reads TGTGCCAGCCCGTCCTACCCGAACTATGGCTACACCTTC. Translated: CASPSYPNYGYTF.